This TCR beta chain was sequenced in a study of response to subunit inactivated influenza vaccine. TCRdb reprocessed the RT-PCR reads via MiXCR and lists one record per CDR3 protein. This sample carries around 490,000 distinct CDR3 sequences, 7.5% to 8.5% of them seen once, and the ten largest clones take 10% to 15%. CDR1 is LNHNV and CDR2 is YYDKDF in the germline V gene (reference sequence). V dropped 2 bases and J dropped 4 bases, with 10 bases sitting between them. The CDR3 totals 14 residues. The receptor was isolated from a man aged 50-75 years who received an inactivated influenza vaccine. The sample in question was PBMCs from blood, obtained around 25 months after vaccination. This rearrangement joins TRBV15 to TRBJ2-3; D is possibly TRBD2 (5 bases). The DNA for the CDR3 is TGTGCCACCAGCAGATCCGGGGTTGCAGATACGCAGTATTTT. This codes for CATSRSGVADTQYF.